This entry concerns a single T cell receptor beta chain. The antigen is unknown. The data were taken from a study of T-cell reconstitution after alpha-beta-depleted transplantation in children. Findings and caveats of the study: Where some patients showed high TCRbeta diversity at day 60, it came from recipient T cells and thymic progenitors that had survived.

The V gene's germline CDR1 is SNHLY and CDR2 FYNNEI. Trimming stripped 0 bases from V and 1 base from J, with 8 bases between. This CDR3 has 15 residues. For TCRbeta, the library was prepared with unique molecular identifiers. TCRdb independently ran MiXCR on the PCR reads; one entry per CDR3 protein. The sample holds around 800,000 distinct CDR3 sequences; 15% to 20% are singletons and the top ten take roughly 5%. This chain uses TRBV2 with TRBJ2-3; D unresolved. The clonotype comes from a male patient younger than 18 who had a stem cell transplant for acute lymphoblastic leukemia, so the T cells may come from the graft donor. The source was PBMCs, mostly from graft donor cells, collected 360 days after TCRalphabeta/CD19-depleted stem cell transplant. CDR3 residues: CASSEAEWGTDTQYF. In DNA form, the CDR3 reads TGTGCCAGCAGTGAAGCAGAGTGGGGCACAGATACGCAGTATTTT.